This TCR beta chain was retrieved from a study of T cell changes during pregnancy in multiple sclerosis. Germline loops: CDR1 SGHTA, CDR2 FQGNSA. The CDR3 has 17 residues. V lost 3 bases to trimming and J lost 2 bases; unmatched junction nucleotides: 11. The table came from immunoSEQ multiplex PCR; TCRdb's copy has only in-frame clones and leaves some out. The table lists more than 80,000 clones, more than 80% of them singletons, with around 1.6% in the top ten. This chain links TRBV7-2 with TRBJ2-3, with 7 bases that match TRBD1. This receptor was obtained from a female donor with multiple sclerosis, enrolled in a pregnancy study. The specimen comprised peripheral blood, sampled before pregnancy. The CDR3 loop is CASSLRTGLTYTDTQYF. For the CDR3, the DNA is TGTGCCAGCAGCTTGAGGACAGGCCTCACCTACACAGATACGCAGTATTTT.